A selection of T cell receptor beta chains follows, all from one sample in a study of cytomegalovirus exposure and HLA in healthy donors. Libraries were prepared by immunoSEQ multiplex PCR; TCRdb keeps only in-frame clonotypes and omits some of them. This sample contains some 40,000 clones. The specimen was PBMCs. These receptors were taken from a male donor in good health and CMV-seronegative. Both conserved end residues are trimmed from each CDR3. Fields, in order: J gene, V gene, CDR3 protein.

J gene: TRBJ1-5; V gene: TRBV19; CDR3 protein: ASTMTGLGNQPQH
J gene: TRBJ2-7; V gene: TRBV4-2; CDR3 protein: ASSRPGSGVYEQY
J gene: TRBJ1-1; V gene: TRBV11-3; CDR3 protein: ASSLYDGSQAF
J gene: TRBJ2-5; V gene: TRBV5-1; CDR3 protein: ASSLVVGRETQY
J gene: TRBJ2-7; V gene: TRBV21-1; CDR3 protein: ASRGRTSYEQY
J gene: TRBJ1-2; V gene: TRBV18; CDR3 protein: ASSEGGQLGYT
J gene: TRBJ1-2; V gene: TRBV19; CDR3 protein: ASTDQGRRVYGYT
J gene: TRBJ1-2; V gene: TRBV9; CDR3 protein: ASSVAGSHGYT
J gene: TRBJ1-2; V gene: TRBV7-6; CDR3 protein: ASSLTTTGQTGYT
J gene: TRBJ1-1; V gene: TRBV10-2; CDR3 protein: ASSDQGGAF
J gene: TRBJ2-7; V gene: TRBV28; CDR3 protein: ASSFSSGNSYEQY
J gene: TRBJ1-5; V gene: TRBV2; CDR3 protein: ASKLQGTLNQPQH
J gene: TRBJ1-2; V gene: TRBV28; CDR3 protein: ASKKGAAYGYT
J gene: TRBJ2-4; V gene: TRBV29-1; CDR3 protein: SVAETSFGLQY
J gene: TRBJ1-2; V gene: TRBV7-9; CDR3 protein: ASSPGEGYT
J gene: TRBJ1-3; V gene: TRBV4-1; CDR3 protein: ASSQKRTASGNTIY
J gene: TRBJ2-7; V gene: TRBV25-1; CDR3 protein: ASTSVGLTYEQY
J gene: TRBJ1-2; V gene: TRBV6-5; CDR3 protein: ASSYSLPGGEDGYT
J gene: TRBJ2-7; V gene: TRBV4-1; CDR3 protein: ASSQGLSRHEQY
J gene: TRBJ1-2; V gene: TRBV5-1; CDR3 protein: ASSLSGGVYGYT
J gene: TRBJ2-1; V gene: TRBV5-6; CDR3 protein: ASSLGAGTGQNEQF
J gene: TRBJ1-2; V gene: TRBV27; CDR3 protein: ASSLSTGRGYT
J gene: TRBJ2-7; V gene: TRBV12-2; CDR3 protein: ASRLAQEGASYEQY
J gene: TRBJ2-7; V gene: TRBV5-6; CDR3 protein: ASSLGQTWQY
J gene: TRBJ2-1; V gene: TRBV4-2; CDR3 protein: ASSHSRGANEQF
J gene: TRBJ2-1; V gene: TRBV25-1; CDR3 protein: ASSADSSSYNEQF
J gene: TRBJ2-3; V gene: TRBV6-1; CDR3 protein: ASRDSVPTQY
J gene: TRBJ1-6; V gene: TRBV9; CDR3 protein: ASSDLAGGSPLH
J gene: TRBJ1-3; V gene: TRBV2; CDR3 protein: ASSAYLSSGNTIY
J gene: TRBJ2-2; V gene: TRBV5-1; CDR3 protein: ASSSPGTGGGELF